This is a list of T cell receptor beta chains from one sample in a study of control samples from healthy donors and cancer patients. Profiled with immunoSEQ multiplex PCR; TCRdb holds only in-frame clones, not every one. The data contain 150,000 to 200,000 clones, approximately 94% of them singletons. The sample taken for sequencing was PBMCs. The receptors were gathered from a man aged 60-69 years with colorectal cancer. The CDR3 runs from the conserved cysteine through the conserved F or W. The D gene is left open where the match is weak. Only some rows state a clone size, as once, few, many or a class for expanded clones.

.	TRBV11-2	.	TRBJ2-7	CASSQGLGYEQYF	TGTGCCAGCAGCCAGGGGCTAGGCTACGAGCAGTACTTC
.	TRBV7-2	.	TRBJ1-2	CASSLFGQFGYTF	TGTGCCAGCAGCTTATTCGGGCAATTTGGCTACACCTTC
.	TRBV6-5	.	TRBJ1-2	CASSYSEGRYGYTF	TGTGCCAGCAGTTACTCGGAGGGGAGGTATGGCTACACCTTC
.	TRBV3-1/TRBV3-2	.	TRBJ2-7	CASSQDPSPYEQYF	TGTGCCAGCAGCCAAGATCCCAGTCCCTACGAGCAGTACTTC
.	TRBV15	.	TRBJ2-5	CATSRITGEETQYF	TGTGCCACCAGCAGAATAACGGGGGAAGAGACCCAGTACTTC
.	TRBV2	.	TRBJ1-2	CASSENTGYGYTF	TGTGCCAGCAGTGAAAATACAGGGTATGGCTACACCTTC
.	TRBV4-1	TRBD1	TRBJ1-4	CASSQDRGTGRGEKLFF	TGCGCCAGCAGCCAAGATAGGGGGACAGGGAGGGGTGAAAAACTGTTTTTT
.	TRBV30	TRBD1	TRBJ2-7	CAWSVDRARPRVYF	TGTGCCTGGAGTGTGGACAGGGCGCGACCGCGAGTATACTTC
.	TRBV6-2/TRBV6-3	TRBD2	TRBJ2-3	CASSPGTSGIPSTDTQYF	TGTGCCAGCAGTCCCGGGACTAGCGGGATTCCGAGCACAGATACGCAGTATTTT
.	TRBV5-1	TRBD1	TRBJ2-1	CASSLVPPGQGYNEQFF	TGCGCCAGCAGCCTTGTTCCTCCGGGACAGGGCTACAATGAGCAGTTCTTC
.	TRBV27	.	TRBJ1-6	CASRENYPDSPLHF	TGTGCCAGCAGAGAAAATTATCCCGATTCACCCCTCCACTTT
.	TRBV24-1	.	TRBJ2-5	CATSDSGEYQETQYF	TGTGCCACCAGTGATTCAGGGGAGTATCAAGAGACCCAGTACTTC
.	TRBV10-3	TRBD1	TRBJ2-3	CAISDGQGITDTQYF	TGTGCCATCAGCGACGGACAGGGAATCACAGATACGCAGTATTTT
.	TRBV19	TRBD1	TRBJ1-5	CASSPLDRGNQPQHF	TGTGCCAGTAGTCCTTTGGACAGGGGGAATCAGCCCCAGCATTTT
.	TRBV25-1	.	TRBJ1-2	CASSEQGPNYGYTF	TGTGCCAGCAGTGAACAGGGGCCTAACTATGGCTACACCTTC
.	TRBV24-1	TRBD1	TRBJ1-1	CATQAGTGNTEAFF	TGTGCCACCCAGGCGGGGACAGGGAACACTGAAGCTTTCTTT
.	TRBV7-6	.	TRBJ2-5	CASSSQPPPETQYF	TGTGCCAGCAGCTCGCAGCCGCCACCGGAGACCCAGTACTTC
.	TRBV7-9	.	TRBJ1-2	CASSSGGARRYGYTF	TGTGCCAGCAGCTCAGGAGGGGCAAGACGCTATGGCTACACCTTC
.	TRBV5-1	.	TRBJ2-3	CASSSRTELSRDTQYF	TGCGCCAGCAGCTCGAGGACGGAATTAAGTAGAGATACGCAGTATTTT
.	TRBV7-2	TRBD1	TRBJ2-1	CASSLRQGESSFF	TGTGCCAGCAGCTTACGACAGGGGGAGAGCTCGTTCTTC
.	TRBV30	.	TRBJ1-2	CAWTSGGLRGYTF	TGTGCCTGGACCTCGGGGGGGTTACGTGGCTACACCTTC
once	TRBV19	.	TRBJ2-3	CASSTDLGLTDTQYF	TGTGCCAGTAGTACCGACTTAGGTCTCACAGATACGCAGTATTTT
few	TRBV2	TRBD1	TRBJ1-2	CASSVGTGDDYGYTF	TGTGCCAGCAGTGTGGGGACAGGGGACGACTATGGCTACACCTTC
.	TRBV6-5	TRBD1	TRBJ1-1	CASSYGRGMNTEAFF	TGTGCCAGCAGTTACGGCAGGGGGATGAACACTGAAGCTTTCTTT
.	TRBV6-6	TRBD1	TRBJ1-5	CASSPPGGGDQPQHF	TGTGCCAGCAGTCCCCCGGGAGGGGGCGATCAGCCCCAGCATTTT
.	TRBV6-4	TRBD1	TRBJ1-1	CASSARDRGTEAFF	TGTGCCAGCAGTGCCCGGGACAGGGGTACTGAAGCTTTCTTT
.	TRBV2	TRBD2	TRBJ2-5	CASSQLLAGQETQYF	TGTGCCAGCAGTCAGTTACTAGCGGGGCAAGAGACCCAGTACTTC
few	TRBV7-9	.	TRBJ1-1	CASSLKSAHTEAFF	TGTGCCAGCAGCTTAAAGTCCGCCCACACTGAAGCTTTCTTT
.	TRBV5-1	TRBD1	TRBJ2-7	CASSPYPGTASYEQYF	TGCGCCAGCAGCCCGTACCCCGGGACAGCTTCCTACGAGCAGTACTTC
.	TRBV6-5	.	TRBJ1-6	CASSTSSYNSPLHF	TGTGCCAGCAGCACAAGCTCCTATAATTCACCCCTCCACTTT
once	TRBV18	.	TRBJ2-3	CASSPPYSTDTQYF	TGTGCCAGCTCACCACCTTATAGCACAGATACGCAGTATTTT
.	TRBV15	.	TRBJ2-7	CATSRLAGPYEQYF	TGTGCCACCAGCAGACTCGCAGGGCCCTACGAGCAGTACTTC
.	TRBV2	.	TRBJ1-1	CASRAGSMNTEAFF	TGTGCCAGCCGAGCAGGGTCCATGAACACTGAAGCTTTCTTT
once	TRBV10-3	TRBD1	TRBJ2-7	CAISGPGQGRETYEQYF	TGTGCCATCAGTGGACCGGGACAGGGGAGAGAAACCTACGAGCAGTACTTC
.	TRBV10-3	.	TRBJ2-3	CAISGGRAGGGTDTQYF	TGTGCCATCAGTGGAGGCCGGGCCGGCGGTGGCACAGATACGCAGTATTTT
.	TRBV15	.	TRBJ2-7	CATSRDRVNEQYF	TGTGCCACCAGCAGAGACAGGGTCAACGAGCAGTACTTC
.	TRBV4-1	TRBD2	TRBJ2-3	CASSQAASGGWDTQYF	TGCGCCAGCAGCCAGGCCGCCAGCGGGGGCTGGGATACGCAGTATTTT